The entry that follows covers one T cell receptor (beta chain) sequence. Original processing methods: From reference gene primer amplification, estimates of nucleated cell counts were derived. Produced via immunoSEQ multiplex PCR; TCRdb's table is partial and in-frame only. V and J calls and clone size follow that table, whereas D and trimming were derived from the DNA. The sample yields approximately 200,000 clones, over 75% seen once. V was trimmed by 5 bases and J by 8 bases, leaving 20 bases between them. Per the germline V gene, CDR1 is SGHDT and CDR2 is YYEEEE. The CDR3 has 15 residues. The data originate from a study of blood T cell repertoires in COVID-19. Study information: Nucleic acid was either cDNA or gDNA, and it came from T cells, B-cell-depleted T cells, or PBMCs.

The sequencing sample was made of peripheral blood. The V call is TRBV5-6, the J call TRBJ2-1; possibly TRBD2 for D (7 bases). The receptor was derived from a man in his 60s with acute or convalescent COVID-19. CDR3 nucleotides: TGTGCCAGCAGGCAACGAGGGGGGGTCGCTTATGAGCAGTTCTTC. It translates to CASRQRGGVAYEQFF.